What follows are 14 T cell receptor beta chains derived from one specimen sequenced in a study of T-cell reconstitution after alpha-beta-depleted transplantation in children listed by TCRdb under 2016. Libraries were built with PCR. Sequencing relied on an Illumina HiSeq 2500. TCR libraries were prepared with molecular barcoding, using unique molecular identifiers to normalize TCRbeta repertoire quantification. In-frame beta chains were kept once TCRdb had trimmed the public reads at Q25 with fastp and called clones with MiXCR. Rows with a matching CDR3 protein are joined into one entry that keeps the most common DNA and genes. A total of 200,000 or so distinct CDR3 sequences appear in this sample, roughly 6.3% of them only once. Around 4.4% of the sample is held by the ten biggest clonotypes. The treatment or condition label here, explained by the study, means: allogeneic hematopoietic cell transplantation with graft depleted of TCRalphabeta T cells and CD19 B cells.

Sequencing was performed on PBMCs, taken before TCRalphabeta/CD19-depleted stem cell transplant. The source of these receptors is a girl in the first two years of life with combined immunodeficiency, due to receive a stem cell transplant.

This clonotype was seen ten or more times. The rearrangement joins TRBV9 to TRBJ2-6; 7 bases line up with TRBD1. J lost 0 bases, V lost 0 bases, and 12 bases had no gene match. Germline V gene data show CDR1 as SGDLS and CDR2 as YYNGEE. This CDR3 region has 20 residues. The CDR3 protein is CASSVDSPDRSRSGANVLTF. The DNA of the CDR3 is TGTGCCAGCAGCGTAGATAGTCCGGACAGGTCCCGCTCTGGGGCCAACGTCCTGACTTTC.

Many counts were recorded for this clonotype. The chain combines TRBV4-3 with TRBJ2-1; D is unresolved. The CDR3 spans 13 residues. The germline gives CDR1 LGHNA, CDR2 YSLEER. The V end was cut by 3 bases, the J end by 1 base, with 4 bases between. The CDR3 bases are TGCGCCAGCAGCCAGGAATCCTACAATGAGCAGTTCTTC. Amino acid sequence: CASSQESYNEQFF.

This clonotype has a count of ten or more. The chain couples TRBV3-1 to TRBJ2-5; TRBD2 is a possible D gene (5 bases). Trimming removed 8 bases from V and 9 bases from J, with 31 bases in between. CDR1 and CDR2 (germline): LGHDT, YNNKEL (reference sequence). The CDR3 covers 17 residues. This chain's CDR3 is CASSVWERTPQEMAQYF. The DNA of the CDR3 is TGTGCCAGCTCGGTCTGGGAGAGGACCCCTCAAGAGATGGCCCAGTACTTC.

Only a few counts were recorded for this clonotype. V gene TRBV7-9 combines with J gene TRBJ2-2; D gene unclear. The CDR3 has 16 amino acids. Trimming stripped 5 bases from V and 5 bases from J, with 18 bases between. Germline CDR1 is SEHNR and CDR2 is FQNEAQ (reference sequence). CDR3 region: CASSARMGYITGELFF. The CDR3 DNA is TGTGCCAGCAGCGCTCGTATGGGGTACATTACCGGGGAGCTGTTTTTT.

This clonotype was observed many times. The V and J genes are TRBV27 and TRBJ2-7, with D possibly matching TRBD1 (5 bases). Germline V gives CDR1 MNHEY, CDR2 SMNVEV (reference sequence). The CDR3 length is 15 residues. Trimming took 8 bases from V and 4 from J, leaving 21 bases between them. DNA of the CDR3: TGTGCCAGCCGCCTAATTTGGGGCCCCACTTACGAGCAGTACTTC. It encodes CASRLIWGPTYEQYF.

This clonotype was counted many times. V and J are TRBV5-1 and TRBJ2-2, with 8 positions matching TRBD1. This CDR3 has 21 residues. Trimming at V came to 3 bases and at J to 3 bases, leaving 22 bases not matched to a gene. The germline V gene has CDR1 SGHRS and CDR2 YFSETQ. The CDR3: CASSSRSPGQGRLIYTGELFF. The DNA of the CDR3 is TGCGCCAGCAGCTCAAGGTCCCCTGGACAGGGACGTTTGATTTACACCGGGGAGCTGTTTTTT.

The V call is TRBV6-6, the J call TRBJ2-7; D uncertain. Per the germline V gene, CDR1 is MNHNY and CDR2 is SVGAGI (reference sequence). Trimming took off 6 bases at V and 3 bases at J, with 6 bases between the two ends. The CDR3 length is 11 residues. The CDR3: CASRDGYEQYF. The CDR3 coding sequence is TGTGCCAGCAGGGACGGCTACGAGCAGTACTTC.

This clonotype showed up many times. The chain combines TRBV20-1 with TRBJ2-5; either TRBD1 or TRBD2 may supply D (6 bases each). The germline V gene encodes CDR1 DFQATT and CDR2 SNEGSKA (reference sequence). There are 13 residues in the CDR3. This CDR3 reads CSPRGEAQETQYF. The CDR3 coding sequence is TGCAGCCCTAGGGGGGAGGCCCAAGAGACCCAGTACTTC.

J is TRBJ2-1 and V is TRBV4-2; D is unclear. V lost 0 bases to trimming and J lost 8 bases, with 20 bases between them. The CDR3 sequence is 17 residues long. Looked up from germline, CDR1 is LGHNA and CDR2 is YNFKEQ. CDR3 sequence reads: CASSQEVGSQAIDEQFF. The CDR3 DNA reads TGTGCCAGCAGCCAAGAGGTTGGCTCCCAAGCGATAGATGAGCAGTTCTTC.

Points on this clonotype: Since a much larger clone is just one base distant, this may be a read error. The chain couples TRBV9 to TRBJ2-1; D is ambiguous. The germline gives CDR1 SGDLS, CDR2 YYNGEE. V lost 5 bases and J lost 11, with 14 bases in between. The CDR3 has 12 amino acids. In DNA, the CDR3 is TGTGCCAGCAGTCCAAGTGGTAATCAGCAGTTCTTC. This translates into CASSPSGNQQFF.

This clonotype came up many times. J is TRBJ2-7 and V is TRBV20-1; 16 bases are shared with TRBD2. The CDR3 totals 15 residues. The V gene end was trimmed by 3 bases and the J gene end by 5 bases; junction bases not matched to a gene: 4. Germline CDR1 DFQATT, CDR2 SNEGSKA (reference sequence). The CDR3 bases are TGCAGTGCTAGGGGGACTAGCGGGGGGGCCCACGAGCAGTACTTC. Residues: CSARGTSGGAHEQYF.

There are many counts of this clonotype. The V gene is TRBV20-1, the J gene TRBJ2-3; D gene ambiguous. This CDR3 is 16 amino acids long. Trimming pared 0 bases from V and 3 bases from J, leaving 16 bases between. Germline CDR1 is DFQATT and CDR2 is SNEGSKA (reference sequence). CDR3 nucleotides: TGCAGTGCTAGAGATCTTGTGAGTTCGGCAACAGATACGCAGTATTTT. It is translated as CSARDLVSSATDTQYF.

This clonotype came up many times. This chain uses TRBV2 with TRBJ2-3; D gene uncertain. The germline CDR1 and CDR2 sequences are SNHLY and FYNNEI. V was clipped by 4 bases and J by 2 bases, with 7 bases between them. This CDR3 region has 13 residues. CDR3 in amino acids: CASSVTLTDTQYF. Here the CDR3 DNA reads TGTGCCAGCAGTGTAACCCTCACAGATACGCAGTATTTT.

In its sample, this clonotype was seen many times. The J gene is TRBJ2-1, the V gene TRBV9, with D unclear. Trimming removed 3 bases at V and 8 bases at J, with 18 bases between. Germline V gene lookup returns CDR1 SGDLS and CDR2 YYNGEE. The CDR3 consists of 15 residues. CDR3 DNA: TGTGCCAGCAGCGGGGTCGGTTTGAGTCGGCATGAGCAGTTCTTC. This translates into CASSGVGLSRHEQFF.